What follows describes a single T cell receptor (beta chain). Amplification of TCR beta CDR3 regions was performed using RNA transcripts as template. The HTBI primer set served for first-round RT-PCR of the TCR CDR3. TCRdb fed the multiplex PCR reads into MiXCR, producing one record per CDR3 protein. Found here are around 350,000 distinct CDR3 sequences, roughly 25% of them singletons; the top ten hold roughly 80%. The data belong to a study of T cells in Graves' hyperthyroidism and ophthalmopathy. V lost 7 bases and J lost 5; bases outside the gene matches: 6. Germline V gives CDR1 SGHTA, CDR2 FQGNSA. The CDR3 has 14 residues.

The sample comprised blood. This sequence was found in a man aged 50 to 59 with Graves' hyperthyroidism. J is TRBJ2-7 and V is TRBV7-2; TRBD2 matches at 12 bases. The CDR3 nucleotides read TGTGCCAGCACCTCTAGCGGGAGGGCCCACGAGCAGTACTTC. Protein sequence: CASTSSGRAHEQYF.